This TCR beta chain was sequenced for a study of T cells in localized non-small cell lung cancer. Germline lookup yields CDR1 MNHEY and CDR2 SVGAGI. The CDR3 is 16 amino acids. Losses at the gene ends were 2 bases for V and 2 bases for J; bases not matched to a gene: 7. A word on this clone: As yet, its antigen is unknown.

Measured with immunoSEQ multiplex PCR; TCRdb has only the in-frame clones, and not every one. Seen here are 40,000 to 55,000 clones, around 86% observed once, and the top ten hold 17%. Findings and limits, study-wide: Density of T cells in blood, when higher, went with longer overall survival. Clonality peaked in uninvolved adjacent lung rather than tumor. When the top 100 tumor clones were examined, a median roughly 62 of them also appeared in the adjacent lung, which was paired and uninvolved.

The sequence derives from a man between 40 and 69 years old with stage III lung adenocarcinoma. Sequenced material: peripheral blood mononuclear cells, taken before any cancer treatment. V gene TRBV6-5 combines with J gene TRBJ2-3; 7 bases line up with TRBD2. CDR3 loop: CASSYQIGGSTDTQYF. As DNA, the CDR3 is TGTGCCAGCAGTTACCAAATCGGGGGGTCCACAGATACGCAGTATTTT.